This TCR beta chain was captured by sequencing in a study of T cell responses to AZD1222 COVID-19 vaccine. Notes on this clone: Antigen unknown.

The table came from immunoSEQ multiplex PCR; TCRdb's copy has only in-frame clones and leaves some out. This sample carries roughly 120,000 clones, more than 85% of them seen once, and the ten largest clones take 7.1%. The CDR3 is made up of 19 amino acids. The V and J ends lost 4 bases and 0 bases, in that order; junction bases with no gene match: 10. Germline CDR1 SGHNT, CDR2 YENEEA. Study-level results: Spike-specific TCR breadth and depth went up after people got two AZD1222 doses. Females outnumbered males among donors, who were mostly white British; clonal diversity was possibly underestimated.

The starting material was peripheral blood, obtained 28 days after the second AZD1222 dose. The V gene is TRBV11-3, the J gene TRBJ2-1, with 12 bases aligning to TRBD2. The clonotype originates from an adult who received the AZD1222 COVID-19 vaccine. The CDR3: CASSSRLAGARSSYNEQFF. DNA of the CDR3: TGTGCCAGCAGCTCTAGACTAGCGGGAGCCCGGAGCTCCTACAATGAGCAGTTCTTC.